The sequence of this T cell receptor (beta chain) was determined in a study of cytomegalovirus exposure and HLA in healthy donors. Points from the study as a whole: Most TCR sequences proved rare, with some public TCRs found in many donors. High sensitivity and specificity were reportedly achieved when the classifier diagnosed cytomegalovirus status.

Data came from immunoSEQ multiplex PCR; TCRdb stores just in-frame clones and leaves some out. Here the sample spans 150,000 to 200,000 clones, around 80% being singletons. This CDR3 has 15 amino acids. V trimming: 1 base; J trimming: 4 bases; junction bases outside the gene matches: 8. CDR1 GTSNPN and CDR2 SVGIG come from the germline V gene (reference sequence). Of note for this clone: No antigen is known for it.

The sequencing input was PBMCs. The source of this sequence is a woman aged 30 to 39 in good health and CMV-seronegative. V is TRBV30 and J is TRBJ1-1; 8 nucleotides line up with TRBD1. DNA for the CDR3: TGTGCCTGGAGTGCTGGACAGGGCCGGTTCACTGAAGCTTTCTTT. The encoded protein is CAWSAGQGRFTEAFF. The full variable domain, completed using reference TRBV30 and TRBJ1-1, is SQTIHQWPATLVQPVGSPLSLECTVEGTSNPNLYWYRQAAGRGLQLLFYSVGIGQISSEVPQNLSASRPQDRQFILSSKKLLLSDSGFYLCAWSAGQGRFTEAFFGQGTRLTVV.